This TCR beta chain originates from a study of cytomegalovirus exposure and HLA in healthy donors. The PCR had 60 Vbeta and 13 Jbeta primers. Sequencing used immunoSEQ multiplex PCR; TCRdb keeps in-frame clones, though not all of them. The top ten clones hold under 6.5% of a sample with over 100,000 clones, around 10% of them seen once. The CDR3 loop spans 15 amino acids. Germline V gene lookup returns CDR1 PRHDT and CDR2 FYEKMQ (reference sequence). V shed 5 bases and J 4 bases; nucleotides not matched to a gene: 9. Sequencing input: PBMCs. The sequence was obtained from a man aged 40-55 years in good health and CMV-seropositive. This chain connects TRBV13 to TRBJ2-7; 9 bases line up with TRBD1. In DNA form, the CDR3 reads TGTGCCAGCAGCACCTCCGGGACAGGGCGGTACGAGCAGTACTTC. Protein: CASSTSGTGRYEQYF.